This passage covers 30 T cell receptor beta chains from one sample sequenced in a study of shared clonotypes between healthy human individuals. Clones were read by immunoSEQ multiplex PCR, and TCRdb kept only the in-frame ones, dropping some. This table holds about 2.2 million clones, approximately 94% found once. Selected positively for CCR7 and CD45RO-negative, naive CD8 cells excluded terminally differentiated effector memory CD45RA+ cells. Specimen: naive CD8+ T cells from PBMCs. All receptors derive from a young man in good health. Some clones in this sample may be carry-over from other donors' samples.

This clone appeared once. This chain connects TRBV7-9 to TRBJ2-7; TRBD2 matches at 8 bases. Per the germline V gene, CDR1 is SEHNR and CDR2 is FQNEAQ (reference sequence). CDR3 length: 13 amino acids. V lost 3 bases and J lost 6; bases outside the gene matches: 4. This chain's CDR3 is CASSFQREREQYF. As DNA, the CDR3 is TGTGCCAGCAGCTTCCAGCGGGAGCGCGAGCAGTACTTC.

The chain recombines TRBV6-5 with TRBJ1-2, with TRBD1 matching 9 bases. Germline V gene sequence: CDR1 MNHEY, CDR2 SVGAGI. With 4 bases clipped from V and 6 bases from J, the junction kept 6 bases outside the gene matches. The CDR3 contains 14 residues. The chain's CDR3 is CASSFTGTGNGYTF. The CDR3 coding sequence is TGTGCCAGCAGTTTTACCGGGACAGGGAATGGCTACACCTTC.

The chain is built from TRBV4-2 and TRBJ1-2, with 9 nucleotides matching TRBD1. CDR1 and CDR2 (germline): LGHNA, YNFKEQ. The CDR3 sequence is 14 residues long. V was pared by 6 bases and J by 4 bases, with 6 bases of the junction left unmatched. In nucleotides, the CDR3 is TGTGCCAGCAGGGAACAGGGGGCTGGCTATGGCTACACCTTC. Residues: CASREQGAGYGYTF.

The chain combines TRBV28 with TRBJ2-7; D not resolved. The CDR3 runs 16 residues. The germline V and J ends were trimmed by 4 bases and 3 bases, with 19 bases remaining between them. Germline V gene lookup returns CDR1 MDHEN and CDR2 SYDVKM. The CDR3, as DNA: TGTGCCAGCAGTTCCATTCCAAGACATCACCACTACGAGCAGTACTTC. As protein: CASSSIPRHHHYEQYF.

This chain links TRBV5-1 with TRBJ2-1; no firm D call. V was clipped by 5 bases and J by 7 bases, with 16 bases between them. The CDR3 is made up of 14 amino acids. Germline-derived CDR1 and CDR2 are SGHRS and YFSETQ. The CDR3 reads CASSGSGVGNEQFF. The DNA of the CDR3 is TGCGCCAGCAGTGGGTCTGGGGTGGGTAATGAGCAGTTCTTC.

V is TRBV7-9 and J is TRBJ2-1; maybe TRBD1 (6 bases). The CDR3 consists of 15 residues. Germline lookup yields CDR1 SEHNR and CDR2 FQNEAQ (reference sequence). V was pared by 5 bases and J by 2 bases, with 13 bases between. The CDR3 DNA reads TGTGCCAGCAGCCCCCCGGGACACCCCTACAATGAGCAGTTCTTC. It codes for CASSPPGHPYNEQFF.

V gene TRBV19 combines with J gene TRBJ1-1; D is possibly TRBD1 (6 bases). The V and J ends lost 3 bases and 5 bases respectively, with 16 bases between them. This CDR3 is 15 amino acids long. In germline, CDR1 is LNHDA, CDR2 SQIVND (reference sequence). For the CDR3, the DNA is TGTGCCAGTAGTATGGTCCCACAGGGATGGACTGAAGCTTTCTTT. It codes for CASSMVPQGWTEAFF.

This chain uses TRBV6-5 with TRBJ2-2; 8 bases are a match to TRBD1. CDR3 length: 15 residues. Germline V lookup: CDR1 MNHEY, CDR2 SVGAGI. With 6 bases clipped from V and 6 bases from J, the junction kept 9 bases outside the gene matches. The CDR3 reads CASSMDRVMAGELFF. The CDR3 DNA reads TGTGCCAGCAGCATGGACAGGGTAATGGCCGGGGAGCTGTTTTTT.

The chain has TRBV27 and TRBJ2-1; D is unresolved. Trimming stripped 3 bases from V and 2 bases from J, with 8 bases between. This CDR3 has 14 residues. Germline V gene sequence: CDR1 MNHEY, CDR2 SMNVEV (reference sequence). CDR3 protein: CASSLADAYNEQFF. In DNA form, the CDR3 reads TGTGCCAGCAGTTTGGCGGATGCCTACAATGAGCAGTTCTTC.

The chain employs TRBV7-3 and TRBJ2-5; possibly TRBD1 for D (5 bases). This CDR3 is 15 amino acids long. Trimming removed 2 bases at V and 5 bases at J, with 15 bases between. Germline V gives CDR1 SGHTA, CDR2 FQGTGA. CDR3 sequence reads: CASSLSSSRVETQYF. The CDR3 DNA reads TGTGCCAGCAGCTTATCTTCGAGCAGGGTTGAGACCCAGTACTTC.

This sequence joins TRBV2 and TRBJ2-2; maybe TRBD2 (9 bases). The CDR3 sequence is 18 residues long. V lost 2 bases, J lost 7 bases, and 23 bases lay in between. Germline V gene data show CDR1 as SNHLY and CDR2 as FYNNEI. The CDR3 nucleotides read TGTGCCAGCAGTGAACGACAGGGGCGCGGGAGGGTTAACGGGGAGCTGTTTTTT. It is translated as CASSERQGRGRVNGELFF.

This clone was counted once. This chain uses TRBV7-8 with TRBJ2-2; D is unclear. Germline values: CDR1 SGHVS, CDR2 FQNEAQ. Trimming took 1 base from V and 5 from J, leaving 5 bases between them. The CDR3 sequence is 13 residues long. The CDR3 region has the DNA TGTGCCAGCAGCTTAGATGTTACCGGGGAGCTGTTTTTT. It codes for CASSLDVTGELFF.

The chain recombines TRBV30 with TRBJ2-7; TRBD1 matches at 7 bases. Germline CDR1 GTSNPN, CDR2 SVGIG (reference sequence). The CDR3 extends over 13 amino acids. V was pared by 2 bases and J by 0 bases, with 1 base of the junction left unmatched. CDR3 residues: CAWSRDSSYEQYF. CDR3 DNA: TGTGCCTGGAGTAGGGACAGCTCCTACGAGCAGTACTTC.

This chain links TRBV9 with TRBJ1-1, with 7 bases matching TRBD1. The CDR3 sequence is 15 residues long. Germline V gene lookup returns CDR1 SGDLS and CDR2 YYNGEE. J lost 0 bases, V lost 3 bases, and 5 bases had no gene match. As DNA, the CDR3 is TGTGCCAGCAGCGCAACACAGGGGATGAACACTGAAGCTTTCTTT. Its translation: CASSATQGMNTEAFF.

The chain couples TRBV7-6 to TRBJ2-3; weak D call: TRBD2 (5 bases). The CDR3 sequence is 15 residues long. Trimming pared 1 base from V and 5 bases from J, leaving 13 bases between. The germline CDR1 and CDR2 sequences are SGHVS and FNYEAQ. This CDR3 reads CASSLGPGEQDTQYF. For the CDR3, the DNA is TGTGCCAGCAGCTTAGGACCCGGGGAGCAAGATACGCAGTATTTT.

J is TRBJ2-2 and V is TRBV19, with 9 bases matching TRBD2. Unmatched junction bases numbered 10, after V lost 6 bases and J lost 5 bases. The V gene's germline CDR1 is LNHDA and CDR2 SQIVND (reference sequence). This CDR3 spans 16 amino acids. CDR3 sequence: CASSYGGLARTGELFF. The CDR3 DNA follows: TGTGCCAGTAGCTACGGGGGACTAGCTCGTACCGGGGAGCTGTTTTTT.

The gene calls are TRBV7-9 and TRBJ1-1, with 8 positions matching TRBD1. V shed 5 bases, J shed 4 bases, and the junction held 9 bases outside the gene matches. CDR1 and CDR2 from the germline V gene are SEHNR and FQNEAQ (reference sequence). CDR3 length: 15 residues. The CDR3 loop reads CASSHRQGSATEAFF. The CDR3 DNA reads TGTGCCAGCAGCCACAGACAGGGGTCGGCCACTGAAGCTTTCTTT.

The chain carries TRBV19 and TRBJ1-2, with D unresolved. With 1 base removed from V and 6 bases from J, the gap between germline ends came to 15 bases. CDR1 and CDR2 (germline): LNHDA, SQIVND (reference sequence). The CDR3 length is 15 residues. Written as DNA, the CDR3 is TGTGCCAGTAGTATAGTCGAAGGACCCGTCGATGGCTACACCTTC. Amino acid sequence: CASSIVEGPVDGYTF.

This clone has a single count. J is TRBJ2-7 and V is TRBV7-3, with D possibly being TRBD2 (6 bases). The germline V and J ends were trimmed by 4 bases and 2 bases, with 12 bases remaining between them. Per the germline V gene, CDR1 is SGHTA and CDR2 is FQGTGA. The CDR3 covers 14 residues. CDR3 nucleotides: TGTGCCAGCAGCTCTGTTCCGGGAGCCTACGAGCAGTACTTC. As protein: CASSSVPGAYEQYF.

This chain links TRBV9 with TRBJ2-5; 8 bases line up with TRBD2. After removal of 3 bases from V and 4 bases from J, the junction contained 11 bases not matched to a gene. Germline V lookup: CDR1 SGDLS, CDR2 YYNGEE. CDR3 size: 16 residues. The DNA for the CDR3 is TGTGCCAGCAGCGCCCAACTAGCGGCCCTTACAGAGACCCAGTACTTC. Translation: CASSAQLAALTETQYF.

This clone has a single count. The chain employs TRBV19 and TRBJ1-1, with a possible D match to TRBD1 (6 bases). V was cut by 8 bases and J by 1 base, with 11 bases left in between. The CDR3 consists of 13 residues. Germline CDR1 is LNHDA and CDR2 is SQIVND (reference sequence). The CDR3, as DNA: TGTGCCAGTCACTGGGGGCCGAACACTGAAGCTTTCTTT. It specifies CASHWGPNTEAFF.

J is TRBJ1-5 and V is TRBV6-6, with unresolved D. Per germline, CDR1 MNHNY and CDR2 SVGAGI (reference sequence). V was pared by 2 bases and J by 7 bases, with 15 bases between. The CDR3 has 15 residues. The CDR3 DNA is TGTGCCAGCAGTTACGTGGTGGGATTAGAGCAGCCCCAGCATTTT. As protein: CASSYVVGLEQPQHF.

The chain is built from TRBV14 and TRBJ2-7; 8 bases map to TRBD1. J gave up 0 bases and V 6 bases, and 1 base lay outside the gene matches. Germline values: CDR1 SGHDN, CDR2 FVKESK. The CDR3 spans 13 residues. As DNA, the CDR3 is TGTGCCAGCAGGGACAGGGTCTCCTACGAGCAGTACTTC. Translating it yields CASRDRVSYEQYF.

The chain employs TRBV6-5 and TRBJ1-2; D uncertain. The length of the CDR3 is 14 residues. Trimming removed 8 bases at V and 4 bases at J, with 17 bases between. Per germline, CDR1 MNHEY and CDR2 SVGAGI. The CDR3 is CASGVARAGYGYTF. In DNA, the CDR3 is TGTGCCAGCGGCGTGGCTCGCGCGGGCTATGGCTACACCTTC.

The V gene is TRBV7-6, the J gene TRBJ2-2; 7 bases are a match to TRBD1. CDR1 is SGHVS and CDR2 is FNYEAQ in the germline V gene. The V and J ends lost 4 bases and 6 bases, in that order; junction bases with no gene match: 5. The CDR3 extends over 14 amino acids. DNA for the CDR3: TGTGCCAGCAGCTCGGGACAGCGAGCCGGGGAGCTGTTTTTT. Protein product: CASSSGQRAGELFF.

The chain uses TRBV27 and TRBJ2-7; D remains ambiguous. The CDR3 loop spans 14 amino acids. Between the trimmed V and J ends, which lost 5 bases and 1 base, there was a span of 12 bases. Germline V gives CDR1 MNHEY, CDR2 SMNVEV (reference sequence). The DNA for the CDR3 is TGTGCCAGCAGTAGAGGACCTGTATCCTACGAGCAGTACTTC. Amino acid sequence: CASSRGPVSYEQYF.

The CDR3 region is CASSQDRRGGTDTQYF. In DNA, the CDR3 is TGCGCCAGCAGCCAAGACCGGCGGGGCGGCACAGATACGCAGTATTTT. The genes are TRBV4-1 and TRBJ2-3, with D maybe TRBD2 (6 bases). The CDR3 contains 16 residues. The germline V gene encodes CDR1 MGHRA and CDR2 YSYEKL. V was trimmed by 0 bases and J by 1 base, leaving 11 bases between them.

V usage is TRBV10-1 and J usage is TRBJ2-6; D possibly corresponds to TRBD2 (6 bases). The CDR3 has 16 residues. From germline, CDR1 is WNHNN and CDR2 SYGVQD (reference sequence). The V gene lost 8 bases and the J gene lost 4 bases, with 18 bases spanning the gap. CDR3 amino acids: CASPVLGGSGANVLTF. CDR3 nucleotides: TGCGCCAGCCCTGTCCTGGGGGGTTCCGGGGCCAACGTCCTGACTTTC.

V usage is TRBV21-1 and J usage is TRBJ1-2; the D call of TRBD1 is as the table states it, not checked on the DNA. TRBV21-1 is a documented pseudogene. The CDR3 is 16 amino acids. The CDR3: CASNPPRDIRWYGYTF. As DNA, the CDR3 is TGTGCCAGCAACCCTCCCCGGGACATAAGGTGGTATGGCTACACCTTC.

The chain employs TRBV7-6 and TRBJ2-7; 9 bases match TRBD1. This CDR3 region has 13 residues. Germline V lookup: CDR1 SGHVS, CDR2 FNYEAQ. J lost 6 bases, V lost 4 bases, and 4 bases had no gene match. The CDR3 sequence is CASSSDRGSEQYF. In DNA form, the CDR3 reads TGTGCCAGCAGCTCGGACAGGGGCAGCGAGCAGTACTTC.